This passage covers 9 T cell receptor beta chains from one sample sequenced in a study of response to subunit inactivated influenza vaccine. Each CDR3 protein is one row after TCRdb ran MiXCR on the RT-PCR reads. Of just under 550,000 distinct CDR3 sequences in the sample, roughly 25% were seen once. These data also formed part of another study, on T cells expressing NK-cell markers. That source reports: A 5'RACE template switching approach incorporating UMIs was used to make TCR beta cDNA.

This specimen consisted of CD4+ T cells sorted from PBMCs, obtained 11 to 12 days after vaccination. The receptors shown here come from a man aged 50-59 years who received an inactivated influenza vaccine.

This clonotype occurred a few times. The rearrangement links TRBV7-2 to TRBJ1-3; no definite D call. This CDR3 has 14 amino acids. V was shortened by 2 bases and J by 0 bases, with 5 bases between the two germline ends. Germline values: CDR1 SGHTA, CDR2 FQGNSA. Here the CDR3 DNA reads TGTGCCAGCAGCTTATTCAGCTCTGGAAACACCATATATTTT. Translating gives CASSLFSSGNTIYF.

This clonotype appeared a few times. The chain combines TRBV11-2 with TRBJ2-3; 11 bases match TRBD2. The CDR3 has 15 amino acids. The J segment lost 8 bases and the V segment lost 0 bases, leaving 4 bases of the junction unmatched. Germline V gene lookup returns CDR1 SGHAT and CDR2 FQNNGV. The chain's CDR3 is CASSLELAGAGTQYF. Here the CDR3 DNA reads TGTGCCAGCAGCTTAGAACTAGCGGGGGCCGGTACGCAGTATTTT.

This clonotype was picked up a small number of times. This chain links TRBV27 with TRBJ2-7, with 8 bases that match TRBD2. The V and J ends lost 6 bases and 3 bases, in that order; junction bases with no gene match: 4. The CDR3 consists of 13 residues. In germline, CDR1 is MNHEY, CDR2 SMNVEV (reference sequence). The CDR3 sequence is CASSREGVYEQYF. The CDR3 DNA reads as TGTGCCAGCAGCCGGGAGGGGGTCTACGAGCAGTACTTC.

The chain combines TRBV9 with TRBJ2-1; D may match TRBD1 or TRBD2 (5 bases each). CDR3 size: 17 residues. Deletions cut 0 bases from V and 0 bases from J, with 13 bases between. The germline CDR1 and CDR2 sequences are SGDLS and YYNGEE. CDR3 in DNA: TGTGCCAGCAGCGTAGGTCGGGACCGTTACTCCTACAATGAGCAGTTCTTC. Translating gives CASSVGRDRYSYNEQFF.

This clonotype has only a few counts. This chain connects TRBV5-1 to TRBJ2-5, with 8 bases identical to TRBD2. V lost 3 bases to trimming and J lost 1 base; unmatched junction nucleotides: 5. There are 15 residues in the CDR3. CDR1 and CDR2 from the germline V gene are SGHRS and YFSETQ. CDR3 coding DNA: TGCGCCAGCAGCTACGGACTAGCAGGCCAAGAGACCCAGTACTTC. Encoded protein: CASSYGLAGQETQYF.

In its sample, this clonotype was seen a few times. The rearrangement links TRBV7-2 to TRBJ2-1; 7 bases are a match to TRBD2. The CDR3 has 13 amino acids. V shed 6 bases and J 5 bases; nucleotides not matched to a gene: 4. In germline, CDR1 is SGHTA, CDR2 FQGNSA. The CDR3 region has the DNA TGTGCCAGCAGGCGGGCGGGGGACAATGAGCAGTTCTTC. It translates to CASRRAGDNEQFF.

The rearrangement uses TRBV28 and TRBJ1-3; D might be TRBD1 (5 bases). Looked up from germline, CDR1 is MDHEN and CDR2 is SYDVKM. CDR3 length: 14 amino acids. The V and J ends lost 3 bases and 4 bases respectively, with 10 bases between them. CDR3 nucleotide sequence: TGTGCCAGCAGTTTTCTGGGGGGAGGAAACACCATATATTTT. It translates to CASSFLGGGNTIYF.

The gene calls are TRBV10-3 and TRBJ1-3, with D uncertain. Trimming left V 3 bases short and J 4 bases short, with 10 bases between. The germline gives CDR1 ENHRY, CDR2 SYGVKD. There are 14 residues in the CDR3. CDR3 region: CAISDKARGNTIYF. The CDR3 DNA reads TGTGCCATCAGTGATAAGGCACGAGGAAACACCATATATTTT.

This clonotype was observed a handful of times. CDR3 DNA sequence: TGTGCCAGCTCACCACCGAGGTTTGGCTACACAGATACGCAGTATTTT. It is translated as CASSPPRFGYTDTQYF. The chain couples TRBV18 to TRBJ2-3; no definite D call. V dropped 0 bases and J dropped 2 bases, with 12 bases sitting between them. This CDR3 region has 16 residues. Germline values: CDR1 KGHSH, CDR2 LQKENI.